This T cell receptor (beta chain) appears in the sequencing data of a study of blood T cell repertoires in COVID-19. Study at large: From the United States, Italy and Spain came samples of acute and convalescent COVID-19.

Original handling: By means of reference gene primer amplification, nucleated cell counts were estimated. Profiled with immunoSEQ multiplex PCR; TCRdb holds only in-frame clones, not every one. D and trimming come from the DNA, and the V and J calls and clone size come from that table. The sample carries 450,000 or so clones, about 90% recorded once. V was clipped by 0 bases and J by 4 bases, with 12 bases between them. Germline assignment: CDR1 MGHRA and CDR2 YSYEKL. The length of the CDR3 is 15 residues. The Seattle site enrolled patients during active infection and followed them longitudinally. The gene calls are TRBV4-1 and TRBJ1-1; D might be TRBD1 (5 bases). Sample: peripheral blood. This receptor was identified in a man between 18 and 29 years old with COVID-19, enrolled during active disease. CDR3 coding DNA: TGCGCCAGCAGCCAAGATAGATCGGGGGGCACTGAAGCTTTCTTT. Encoded protein: CASSQDRSGGTEAFF.